Included here is one T cell receptor beta chain sequence, with context. This specimen belongs to a study of CD8+CD57+ T cells in acquired aplastic anemia. Researchers used genomic DNA as the template to profile TCR beta VDJ and CDR3. TCRdb used MiXCR to reprocess the reads, holding one entry per CDR3 protein. The table shows fewer than 200,000 distinct CDR3 sequences, with 55% to 70% occurring only once. The sequencing input was sorted CD4+, CD8+, or CD8+CD57+ T cells (not recorded which) from PBMCs. This receptor was identified in a human donor in good health.

CDR3 residues: CASSQDRGQASYGYTF. In DNA form, the CDR3 reads TGCGCCAGCAGCCAAGATCGGGGACAGGCCTCCTATGGCTACACCTTC. The chain carries TRBV4-3 and TRBJ1-2, with 8 bases aligning to TRBD1. This CDR3 is built from 16 residues. V lost 0 bases to trimming and J lost 4 bases; unmatched junction nucleotides: 7. Germline CDR1 is LGHNA and CDR2 is YSLEER.